The 4 T cell receptor beta chains given below trace back to one sample, sequenced in a study of shared clonotypes between healthy human individuals. The naive CD8 subset, CD45RO-negative cells positively selected for CCR7, excluded terminally differentiated effector memory CD45RA+ cells. The protocol was immunoSEQ multiplex PCR, while the TCRdb copy is restricted to in-frame clones and leaves out a portion. The sample lists more than 600,000 clones; 92% were seen once. Input material: naive CD8+ T cells sorted from blood. Receptors were obtained from a man aged 25-45 years in good health.

The V gene is TRBV15, the J gene TRBJ1-5; TRBD1 matches 8 bases. Germline values: CDR1 LNHNV, CDR2 YYDKDF (reference sequence). V was pared by 5 bases and J by 7 bases, with 10 bases of the junction left unmatched. CDR3 size: 15 residues. CDR3 residues: CATSGTTGGGQPQHF. CDR3 DNA: TGTGCCACCAGCGGAACCACAGGGGGAGGACAGCCCCAGCATTTT.

The V call is TRBV6-1, the J call TRBJ1-4, with 7 bases identical to TRBD1. V dropped 7 bases and J dropped 4; count of bases not matched to a gene: 3. The CDR3 length is 13 residues. The germline CDR1 and CDR2 sequences are MNHNS and SASEGT. In DNA, the CDR3 is TGTGCCAGCAAGACAGGGTATAATGAAAAACTGTTTTTT. Protein product: CASKTGYNEKLFF.

The chain has TRBV30 and TRBJ2-1; D unresolved. The CDR3 extends over 13 amino acids. Germline V gene lookup returns CDR1 GTSNPN and CDR2 SVGIG (reference sequence). Trimming left V 4 bases short and J 7 bases short, with 14 bases between. Here the CDR3 reads CAWNEDLGNEQFF. The CDR3 DNA reads TGTGCCTGGAACGAGGACCTCGGGAATGAGCAGTTCTTC.

CDR3 nucleotide sequence: TGCGCCAGCAACGATATTCGGGGTTACGAGCAGTACTTC. Amino acids: CASNDIRGYEQYF. This chain uses TRBV10-1 with TRBJ2-7; the D gene is possibly TRBD2 (5 bases). Germline V gene data show CDR1 as WNHNN and CDR2 as SYGVQD (reference sequence). Trimming removed 7 bases from V and 4 bases from J, with 14 bases in between. The CDR3 spans 13 residues.